This T cell receptor beta chain appears in the sequencing data of a study of T-cell reconstitution after alpha-beta-depleted transplantation in children (dated by TCRdb to 2016 to 2017). For the wider study: The study quantitatively tracked T-cell immune reconstitution after TCRalphabeta/CD19-depleted allogeneic hematopoietic cell transplantation in children using TCR repertoire profiling. General study outcomes and caveats: Over the following months the frequencies of hyperexpanded clones went down, and after one year T-cell counts and TCRbeta diversity were mostly credited to newly produced T cells. Apparently early alphabetaT-cell count recovery about two months after transplant reportedly relied on only several hundred rapidly expanded clones derived from non-depleted graft cells. In some patients, the high TCRbeta diversity seen at day 60 was put down to recipient T cells and intrathymic progenitors that had survived conditioning.

This clonotype was recorded many times. Its antigen remains unidentified. No much larger clonotype is one base removed from it; base qualities were not supplied. The sample's treatment or condition label, decoded: allogeneic hematopoietic cell transplantation with graft depleted of TCRalphabeta T cells and CD19 B cells. The transplant recipients were children given TCRalphabeta/CD19-depleted allogeneic hematopoietic cell grafts. Receptors were amplified or captured by PCR. The instrument given in TCRdb is Illumina HiSeq 2500. TCR libraries were prepared with molecular barcoding, using unique molecular identifiers to normalize TCRbeta repertoire quantification. In TCRdb, the public reads were trimmed at Q25 with fastp and aligned with MiXCR, with productive beta chains retained. Each entry merges the rows of one CDR3 protein and shows their most common DNA and genes. Across this sample there are 65,000 to 75,000 distinct CDR3 sequences, with 4.9% seen only once. The ten largest clones capture about 19% of the sample.

The CDR1 and CDR2 encoded by the germline V gene (reference sequence) are SGHKS and YYEKEE. The germline ends are 15 bases apart after V is trimmed by 3 bases and J by 3 bases. Counted from cysteine to phenylalanine, this CDR3 has 15 amino acids. The DNA shown is the 45-base CDR3, in frame from base 1. The sequence was collected from a boy in the first two years of life who had a stem cell transplant for acute myeloid leukemia, so the T cells may come from the graft donor. Specimen: PBMCs, mostly from graft donor cells, collected 180 days after TCRalphabeta/CD19-depleted stem cell transplant. The rearrangement combines TRBV5-5 with TRBJ2-5; a tentative D match to TRBD2 spans 6 bases. The CDR3 region reads CASSSWGEAKETQYF. The DNA sequence is as follows: TGTGCCAGCAGCTCGTGGGGGGAAGCAAAAGAGACCCAGTACTTC.